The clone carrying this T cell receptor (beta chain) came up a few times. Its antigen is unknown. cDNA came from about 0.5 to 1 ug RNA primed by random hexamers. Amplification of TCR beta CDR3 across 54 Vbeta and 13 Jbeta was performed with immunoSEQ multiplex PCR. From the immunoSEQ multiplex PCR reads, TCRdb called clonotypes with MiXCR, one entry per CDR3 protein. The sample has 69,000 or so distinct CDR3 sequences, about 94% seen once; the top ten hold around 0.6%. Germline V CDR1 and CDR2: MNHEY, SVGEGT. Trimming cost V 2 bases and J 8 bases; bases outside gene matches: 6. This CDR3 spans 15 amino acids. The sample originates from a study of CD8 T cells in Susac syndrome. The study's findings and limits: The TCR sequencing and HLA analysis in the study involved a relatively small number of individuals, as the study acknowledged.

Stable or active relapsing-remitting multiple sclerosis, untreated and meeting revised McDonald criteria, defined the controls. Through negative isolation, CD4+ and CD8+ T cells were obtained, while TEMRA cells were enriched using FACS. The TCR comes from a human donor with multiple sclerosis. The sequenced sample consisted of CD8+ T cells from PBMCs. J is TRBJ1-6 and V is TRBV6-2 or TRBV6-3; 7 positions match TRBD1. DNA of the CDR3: TGTGCCAGCAGTTACGGGCAGGGGGTAGATTCACCCCTCCACTTT. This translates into CASSYGQGVDSPLHF.